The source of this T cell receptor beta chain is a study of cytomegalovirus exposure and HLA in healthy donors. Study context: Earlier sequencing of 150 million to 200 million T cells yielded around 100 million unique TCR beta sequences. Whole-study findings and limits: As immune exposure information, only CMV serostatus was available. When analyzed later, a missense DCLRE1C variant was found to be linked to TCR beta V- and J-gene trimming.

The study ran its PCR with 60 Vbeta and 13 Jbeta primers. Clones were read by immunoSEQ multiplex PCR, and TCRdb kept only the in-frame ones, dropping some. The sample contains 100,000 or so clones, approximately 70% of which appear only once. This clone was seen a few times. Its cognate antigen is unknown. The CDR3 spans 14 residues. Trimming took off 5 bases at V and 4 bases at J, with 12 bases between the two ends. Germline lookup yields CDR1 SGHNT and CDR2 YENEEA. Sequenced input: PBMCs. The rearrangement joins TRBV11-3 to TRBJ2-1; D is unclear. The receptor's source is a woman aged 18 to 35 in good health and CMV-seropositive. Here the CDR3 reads CASSPRRDYNEQFF. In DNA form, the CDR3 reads TGTGCCAGCAGCCCTAGGAGAGATTACAATGAGCAGTTCTTC.